Described below is a single TCR beta chain sequence and its context. Per the authors' pipeline: Scientists estimated how many nucleated cells there were by amplifying reference gene primers. The protocol was immunoSEQ multiplex PCR, while the TCRdb copy is restricted to in-frame clones and leaves out a portion. V and J calls and clone size are as listed in that table; D and trimming were resolved from the DNA. Of about 110,000 clones listed, about 70% are singletons. This sample was included in a study of blood T cell repertoires in COVID-19. Background on the study: From T cells, B-cell-depleted T cells, or PBMCs came the material, which was cDNA or gDNA.

CDR3 length: 15 amino acids. The V end was cut by 0 bases, the J end by 9 bases, with 13 bases between. From germline, CDR1 is SGHRS and CDR2 YFSETQ. J is TRBJ1-6 and V is TRBV5-1; D gene ambiguous. This sequence was found in a human donor with acute or convalescent COVID-19. The donor label of this sample is uncertain. Sequenced input: peripheral blood. For the CDR3, the DNA is TGCGCCAGCAGCTTGGACCGAGCGGAGGGTTCACCCCTCCACTTT. It is translated as CASSLDRAEGSPLHF.